What follows are 2 T cell receptor beta chains derived from one specimen sequenced in a study of read filtering for tumor transcriptome and immune sequencing. Molecular barcoded adaptors covering alpha/delta and beta/gamma chains were used on roughly 400 ng RNA. TCRdb re-called the reads through MiXCR, storing one row per CDR3 protein. The data hold 75,000 to 95,000 distinct CDR3 sequences, with roughly 12% observed a single time. Sequencing was done on a sample of a population of CD138-negative cells sorted from bone marrow. These receptors originate from a donor older than 35 with multiple myeloma.

As to this clonotype: The conserved closing phenylalanine or tryptophan is absent in this CDR3, likely reflecting a read error. This chain connects TRBV7-9 to TRBJ2-5; D uncertain. Looked up from germline, CDR1 is SEHNR and CDR2 is FQNEAQ (reference sequence). V was shortened by 3 bases and J by 5 bases, with 7 bases between the two germline ends. This CDR3 contains 12 residues. The DNA of the CDR3 is TGTGCCAGCAGCTTCCATATGGAGACCCAGTACTCC. As protein: CASSFHMETQYS.

There are a few counts of this clonotype. The rearrangement joins TRBV20-1 to TRBJ2-3; 8 nucleotides match TRBD1. Losses at the gene ends were 0 bases for V and 2 bases for J; bases not matched to a gene: 4. This CDR3 is 15 amino acids long. Per the germline V gene, CDR1 is DFQATT and CDR2 is SNEGSKA (reference sequence). CDR3 in DNA: TGCAGTGCTAGAGATCCCAGGGGGCCCACAGATACGCAGTATTTT. Amino acid sequence: CSARDPRGPTDTQYF.